This passage covers 18 T cell receptor beta chains from one sample sequenced in a study of blood T cell repertoires in COVID-19. Only in-frame clones appear in the TCRdb table, and some are missing; sequencing was by immunoSEQ multiplex PCR. The sample consists of tens of thousands of clones, about 91% of them appearing once. The sequencing input was peripheral blood. The receptors derive from a man aged 55-75 years with acute or convalescent COVID-19.

The J gene is TRBJ1-2, the V gene TRBV29-1; 9 nucleotides line up with TRBD1. This CDR3 comprises 12 residues. Per the germline V gene, CDR1 is SQVTM and CDR2 is ANQGSEA. The junction had 6 bases not matched to a gene; V was cut back by 6 bases and J by 7 bases. The CDR3 loop reads CSVTTGGSGYTF. The CDR3, as DNA: TGCAGCGTAACAACAGGGGGCAGTGGCTACACCTTC.

This clone has more than one count but fewer than ten. This chain uses TRBV2 with TRBJ1-1, with a possible D match to TRBD1 (5 bases). Germline values: CDR1 SNHLY, CDR2 FYNNEI. V lost 8 bases and J 3 bases, leaving 13 bases between the germline ends. The length of the CDR3 is 13 residues. The CDR3 sequence: CASSTTVDTEAFF. The CDR3 coding sequence is TGTGCCAGCTCCACGACAGTGGACACTGAAGCTTTCTTT.

The rearrangement joins TRBV4-1 to TRBJ1-4; D gene ambiguous. Germline V gene lookup returns CDR1 MGHRA and CDR2 YSYEKL. There are 16 residues in the CDR3. Trimming removed 6 bases from V and 4 bases from J, with 18 bases in between. The CDR3 bases are TGCGCCAGCAGGCAAATATCCGGGAGCTTTAATGAAAAACTGTTTTTT. Residues: CASRQISGSFNEKLFF.

The chain recombines TRBV27 with TRBJ2-7, with no clear D. V shed 0 bases and J shed 3 bases, with 9 bases lying between them. In germline, CDR1 is MNHEY, CDR2 SMNVEV (reference sequence). This CDR3 has 14 amino acids. CDR3 residues: CASSLSAPGYEQYF. The CDR3 DNA sequence: TGTGCCAGCAGTTTATCCGCCCCGGGCTACGAGCAGTACTTC.

The chain links TRBV28 to TRBJ2-3; D might be TRBD1 (8 bases). This CDR3 is built from 16 residues. Trimming took 7 bases from V and 6 from J, leaving 23 bases between them. Looked up from germline, CDR1 is MDHEN and CDR2 is SYDVKM. CDR3 bases: TGTGCCAGCAAAATACAGGGGGGGATGATCATGGATACGCAGTATTTT. Translated: CASKIQGGMIMDTQYF.

V usage is TRBV7-3 and J usage is TRBJ1-3, with 8 bases fitting TRBD1. This CDR3 spans 16 amino acids. From germline, CDR1 is SGHTA and CDR2 FQGTGA. Trimming took 5 bases from V and 0 from J; bases not matched to a gene: 6. This CDR3 reads CASSAGQVNSGNTIYF. The DNA for the CDR3 is TGTGCCAGCAGCGCGGGACAGGTTAACTCTGGAAACACCATATATTTT.

The rearrangement links TRBV18 to TRBJ2-5; TRBD2 agrees at 10 bases. The ends lost 5 bases at V and 0 bases at J; junction bases unmatched: 6. The CDR3 runs to 16 residues. Germline CDR1 is KGHSH and CDR2 is LQKENI. The CDR3 here is CASSTTTSGYQETQYF. As DNA, the CDR3 is TGTGCCAGCTCAACCACGACTAGCGGGTACCAAGAGACCCAGTACTTC.

CDR3 sequence (DNA): TGTGCCAGCAGCCGCGGAGGCGGGGAGCTGTTTTTT. Amino acids: CASSRGGGELFF. The genes are TRBV3-1 (or the pseudogene TRBV3-2) and TRBJ2-2, with D perhaps matching TRBD2 (5 bases). The CDR3 loop spans 12 amino acids. Trimming removed 4 bases at V and 7 bases at J, with 7 bases between. CDR1 LGHDT and CDR2 YNNKEL come from the germline V gene (reference sequence).

The chain is built from TRBV7-9 and TRBJ1-3; maybe TRBD1 (6 bases). The ends were cut back, 5 bases at V and 4 bases at J, with 15 bases in the middle. The CDR3 loop spans 15 amino acids. CDR1 and CDR2 from the germline V gene are SEHNR and FQNEAQ (reference sequence). CDR3 amino acids: CASSADRSGGNTIYF. CDR3 nucleotides: TGTGCCAGCAGCGCGGACAGATCGGGGGGAAACACCATATATTTT.

In this sample, this clone turned up once. J is TRBJ2-2 and V is TRBV2; 8 bases are shared with TRBD1. J was trimmed by 6 bases and V by 5 bases; bases with no gene match: 8. Germline CDR1 SNHLY, CDR2 FYNNEI. This CDR3 contains 15 residues. As DNA, the CDR3 is TGTGCCAGCAGTCTCGTCGGACAGGGCGCCGGGGAGCTGTTTTTT. Protein sequence: CASSLVGQGAGELFF.

This chain links TRBV6-5 with TRBJ2-1; 9 bases fit TRBD2. CDR1 and CDR2 (germline): MNHEY, SVGAGI. Trimming removed 5 bases from V and 9 bases from J; junction bases left unmatched: 8. This CDR3 contains 14 residues. The DNA of the CDR3 is TGTGCCAGCAGTACAACCGGGACTAGCAGTGAGCAGTTCTTC. This codes for CASSTTGTSSEQFF.

The chain has TRBV11-3 and TRBJ2-5; TRBD2 agrees at 8 bases. V gave up 4 bases and J gave up 2 bases; unmatched junction bases: 12. The CDR3 runs to 17 residues. CDR1 is SGHNT, CDR2 YENEEA, per germline. CDR3 sequence: CASSYGRGEQPQETQYF. The CDR3 DNA follows: TGTGCCAGCAGCTACGGGAGGGGGGAGCAGCCACAAGAGACCCAGTACTTC. The whole variable domain, filled in from reference TRBV11-3 and TRBJ2-5, reads EAGVVQSPRYKIIEKKQPVAFWCNPISGHNTLYWYLQNLGQGPELLIRYENEEAVDDSQLPKDRFSAERLKGVDSTLKIQPAELGDSAVYLCASSYGRGEQPQETQYFGPGTRLLVL.

The chain links TRBV19 to TRBJ1-5; no definite D call. Trimming pared 8 bases from V and 0 bases from J, leaving 14 bases between. The CDR3 runs 15 residues. Germline V gene sequence: CDR1 LNHDA, CDR2 SQIVND (reference sequence). Here the CDR3 DNA reads TGTGCCAGTCGTCTGCTGGCGGGTAGCAATCAGCCCCAGCATTTT. Its protein is CASRLLAGSNQPQHF. Variable domain in full (rest from reference TRBV19 and TRBJ1-5): DGGITQSPKYLFRKEGQNVTLSCEQNLNHDAMYWYRQDPGQGLRLIYYSQIVNDFQKGDIAEGYSVSREKKESFPLTVTSAQKNPTAFYLCASRLLAGSNQPQHFGDGTRLSIL.

The chain has TRBV12-5 and TRBJ2-1; the D gene is possibly TRBD2 (6 bases). This CDR3 has 14 amino acids. CDR1 and CDR2 from the germline V gene are LGHNT and FRNRAP. The ends were cut back, 8 bases at V and 0 bases at J, with 11 bases in the middle. This CDR3 is CASCGRSSYNEQFF. The CDR3 DNA reads TGTGCTAGTTGTGGGAGGAGCTCCTACAATGAGCAGTTCTTC. Drawing the rest from reference TRBV12-5 and TRBJ2-1, the complete variable domain is DARVTQTPRHKVTEMGQEVTMRCQPILGHNTVFWYRQTMMQGLELLAYFRNRAPLDDSGMPKDRFSAEMPDATLATLKIQPSEPRDSAVYFCASCGRSSYNEQFFGPGTRLTVL.

The chain carries TRBV6-2 or TRBV6-3 and TRBJ2-1; 7 nucleotides line up with TRBD1. CDR3 length: 17 amino acids. Per the germline V gene, CDR1 is MNHEY and CDR2 is SVGEGT. V lost 6 bases to trimming and J lost 4 bases; unmatched junction nucleotides: 15. CDR3 protein: CASSKGFPGQRYNEQFF. DNA of the CDR3: TGTGCCAGCAGCAAAGGATTCCCGGGACAGCGGTACAATGAGCAGTTCTTC.

This chain joins TRBV28 and TRBJ1-5; maybe TRBD1 (6 bases). The CDR3 is 15 amino acids. In germline, CDR1 is MDHEN, CDR2 SYDVKM. The V gene lost 3 bases and the J gene lost 2 bases, with 11 bases spanning the gap. CDR3 residues: CASSFSRQGNQPQHF. As DNA, the CDR3 is TGTGCCAGCAGTTTTAGCCGACAGGGCAATCAGCCCCAGCATTTT.

The V call is TRBV7-2, the J call TRBJ2-1, with 7 bases matching TRBD2. CDR3 length equals 15 residues. The V gene's germline CDR1 is SGHTA and CDR2 FQGNSA. Trimming removed 0 bases from V and 6 bases from J; junction bases left unmatched: 5. The CDR3 spells CASSLAGGSGNEQFF. Written as DNA, the CDR3 is TGTGCCAGCAGCTTAGCAGGCGGGAGCGGCAATGAGCAGTTCTTC.

This rearrangement joins TRBV15 to TRBJ2-7; 10 nucleotides agree with TRBD1. Trimming at V came to 1 base and at J to 2 bases, leaving 5 bases not matched to a gene. The CDR3 is 16 residues long. Germline V CDR1 and CDR2: LNHNV, YYDKDF (reference sequence). In DNA, the CDR3 is TGTGCCACCAGCAGAGTAGGGGGACAGGGGACCTACGAGCAGTACTTC. Its protein is CATSRVGGQGTYEQYF. The complete variable domain, with remaining parts taken from reference TRBV15 and TRBJ2-7, reads DAMVIQNPRYQVTQFGKPVTLSCSQTLNHNVMYWYQQKSSQAPKLLFHYYDKDFNNEADTPDNFQSRRPNTSFCFLDIRSPGLGDTAMYLCATSRVGGQGTYEQYFGPGTRLTVT.